Each of the 21 T cell receptor beta chains below was sequenced from the same sample in a study of blood T cell repertoires in COVID-19. Data came from immunoSEQ multiplex PCR; TCRdb stores just in-frame clones and leaves some out. The table records 150,000 to 200,000 clones, over 60% of them present only once. Sequencing used peripheral blood. All receptors come from a woman in her sixties or seventies with acute or convalescent COVID-19.

This sequence joins TRBV6-5 and TRBJ2-7; tentative D call: TRBD1 (6 bases). CDR1 and CDR2 (germline): MNHEY, SVGAGI. Deletions cut 8 bases from V and 6 bases from J, with 20 bases between. The CDR3 runs to 14 residues. The CDR3 loop is CASGKKTGLSEQYF. The DNA of the CDR3 is TGTGCCAGCGGGAAAAAAACAGGGTTGAGCGAGCAGTACTTC.

This clone has just one count. Written as DNA, the CDR3 is TGTGCCAGCAGGGCCCCAGTTCCCACAGAGACCCAGTACTTC. Translation gives CASRAPVPTETQYF. V is TRBV2 and J is TRBJ2-5; D ambiguous. V lost 6 bases to trimming and J lost 4 bases, with 15 bases between them. The CDR3 is 14 amino acids. Germline V gene sequence: CDR1 SNHLY, CDR2 FYNNEI. The entire variable domain, with the rest obtained from reference TRBV2 and TRBJ2-5, is as follows: EPEVTQTPSHQVTQMGQEVILRCVPISNHLYFYWYRQILGQKVEFLVSFYNNEISEKSEIFDDQFSVERPDGSNFTLKIRSTKLEDSAMYFCASRAPVPTETQYFGPGTRLLVL.

This chain uses TRBV5-1 with TRBJ2-5, with D possibly TRBD1 on 6 matching bases. The V end was cut by 1 base, the J end by 4 bases, with 11 bases between. This CDR3 has 14 amino acids. The V gene's germline CDR1 is SGHRS and CDR2 YFSETQ. This CDR3 reads CASSLTGRGETQYF. The CDR3 coding sequence is TGCGCCAGCAGCTTGACAGGGCGAGGAGAGACCCAGTACTTC. Full variable domain (remainder filled in from reference TRBV5-1 and TRBJ2-5): KAGVTQTPRYLIKTRGQQVTLSCSPISGHRSVSWYQQTPGQGLQFLFEYFSETQRNKGNFPGRFSGRQFSNSRSEMNVSTLELGDSALYLCASSLTGRGETQYFGPGTRLLVL.

This chain connects TRBV18 to TRBJ2-1; TRBD2 matches 7 bases. This CDR3 is 13 amino acids long. V lost 8 bases, J lost 0 bases, and 1 base stayed unmatched. The germline V gene encodes CDR1 KGHSH and CDR2 LQKENI. CDR3 sequence reads: CASGGGSYNEQFF. DNA for the CDR3: TGTGCCAGCGGCGGGGGCTCCTACAATGAGCAGTTCTTC.

CDR3 residues: CASSLASQVSGELFF. The CDR3 nucleotides are TGTGCCAGCAGCTTAGCTTCACAAGTCTCCGGGGAGCTGTTTTTT. The chain recombines TRBV11-2 with TRBJ2-2, with D unresolved. The CDR3 spans 15 residues. Germline assignment: CDR1 SGHAT and CDR2 FQNNGV. V lost 1 base to trimming and J lost 6 bases, with 12 bases between them.

This clone was picked up one time. The gene calls are TRBV3-1 (or the pseudogene TRBV3-2) and TRBJ2-1; 14 bases agree with TRBD2. This CDR3 contains 16 residues. Germline V gene sequence: CDR1 LGHDT, CDR2 YNNKEL (reference sequence). Losses at the gene ends were 9 bases for V and 9 bases for J; bases not matched to a gene: 13. The CDR3 DNA reads TGTGCCAGTCTGAAAGGGGGACTAGCGGGAGCGGGTGAGCAGTTCTTC. This sequence encodes CASLKGGLAGAGEQFF.

The V and J genes are TRBV6-5 and TRBJ2-7; the match to TRBD1 covers 7 bases. The germline CDR1 and CDR2 sequences are MNHEY and SVGAGI. V gave up 8 bases and J gave up 4 bases; unmatched junction bases: 11. The CDR3 loop spans 14 amino acids. The CDR3 nucleotides are TGTGCCAGCGGGGCAGCAGGGGGAGTTTACGAGCAGTACTTC. It is translated as CASGAAGGVYEQYF.

This clone was recorded many times. The chain links TRBV19 to TRBJ1-6, with D perhaps TRBD1 (5 bases). The CDR3 runs to 13 residues. The V gene's germline CDR1 is LNHDA and CDR2 SQIVND (reference sequence). V was trimmed by 5 bases and J by 5 bases, leaving 7 bases between them. Here the CDR3 DNA reads TGTGCCAGTAGTGACAGAAATAATTCACCCCTCCACTTT. Protein product: CASSDRNNSPLHF.

CDR3 protein: CASSNAGSGNQPQHF. The CDR3 DNA follows: TGTGCCAGTAGTAACGCAGGGTCGGGCAATCAGCCCCAGCATTTT. V usage is TRBV19 and J usage is TRBJ1-5; a weak D match, TRBD1 (5 bases). The CDR3 has 15 residues. The V gene's germline CDR1 is LNHDA and CDR2 SQIVND (reference sequence). Deletions cut 4 bases from V and 2 bases from J, with 12 bases between.

This chain links TRBV6-5 with TRBJ1-2; a possible D gene is TRBD1 (6 bases). The ends were cut back, 7 bases at V and 3 bases at J, with 15 bases in the middle. Germline-derived CDR1 and CDR2 are MNHEY and SVGAGI. This CDR3 is built from 14 residues. DNA of the CDR3: TGTGCCAGCAACACCGCAGGGGTCGACTATGGCTACACCTTC. Translating gives CASNTAGVDYGYTF.

This rearrangement joins TRBV27 to TRBJ2-3; 12 bases match TRBD2. The CDR3 sequence is 15 residues long. Germline loops: CDR1 MNHEY, CDR2 SMNVEV (reference sequence). V gave up 6 bases and J gave up 1 base; unmatched junction bases: 2. CDR3: CASRRLAGGTDTQYF. CDR3 coding DNA: TGTGCCAGCAGAAGACTAGCGGGAGGCACAGATACGCAGTATTTT.

This clone appeared a few times. This chain links TRBV7-7 with TRBJ2-5; 9 bases match TRBD1. V lost 5 bases and J lost 4; bases outside the gene matches: 5. Germline assignment: CDR1 SSHAT and CDR2 FNYEAQ (reference sequence). The CDR3 has 14 residues. For the CDR3, the DNA is TGTGCCAGCAGCCCAAGACAGGGGGGAGAGACCCAGTACTTC. Encoded protein: CASSPRQGGETQYF.

This chain connects TRBV7-2 to TRBJ2-1; 16 bases are shared with TRBD2. Germline V gene data show CDR1 as SGHTA and CDR2 as FQGNSA. This CDR3 comprises 16 residues. V was clipped by 4 bases and J by 9 bases; unmatched bases: 6. This CDR3 is CASSSGGLAGGGEQFF. In DNA form, the CDR3 reads TGTGCCAGCAGCTCTGGGGGACTAGCGGGAGGGGGTGAGCAGTTCTTC.

V and J are TRBV7-8 and TRBJ2-2, with D hard to call. The CDR3 consists of 15 residues. V was clipped by 1 base and J by 4 bases, with 10 bases between them. Germline lookup yields CDR1 SGHVS and CDR2 FQNEAQ. The CDR3 region is CASSLDRRSTGELFF. CDR3 nucleotides: TGTGCCAGCAGCTTAGATCGGCGGAGCACCGGGGAGCTGTTTTTT. The full variable domain, completed using reference TRBV7-8 and TRBJ2-2, is GAGVSQSPRYKVAKRGQDVALRCDPISGHVSLFWYQQALGQGPEFLTYFQNEAQLDKSGLPSDRFFAERPEGSVSTLKIQRTQQEDSAVYLCASSLDRRSTGELFFGEGSRLTVL.

The chain combines TRBV10-3 with TRBJ1-6; 7 nucleotides align to TRBD1. V dropped 1 base and J dropped 9; count of bases not matched to a gene: 3. CDR1 and CDR2 (germline): ENHRY, SYGVKD. The CDR3 sequence is 14 residues long. The CDR3 sequence is CAISEWGQTSPLHF. Here the CDR3 DNA reads TGTGCCATCAGTGAGTGGGGACAGACTTCACCCCTCCACTTT.

The rearrangement joins TRBV3-1 (or the pseudogene TRBV3-2) to TRBJ1-5; 7 bases are a match to TRBD1. Per the germline V gene, CDR1 is LGHDT and CDR2 is YNNKEL (reference sequence). Germline trimming cut 2 bases from V and 5 bases from J; bases unmatched to any gene: 3. This CDR3 has 14 amino acids. The CDR3 nucleotides read TGTGCCAGCAGCCAAAGAGGGGGCTATCAGCCCCAGCATTTT. As protein: CASSQRGGYQPQHF.

Only a few counts were recorded for this clone. The chain employs TRBV6-2 or TRBV6-3 and TRBJ2-3; maybe TRBD2 (7 bases). Germline V gives CDR1 MNHEY, CDR2 SVGEGT. Trimming shortened V by 4 bases and J by 8 bases, and 13 bases separated the two germline ends. This CDR3 region has 13 residues. The CDR3 sequence is CASSWSGEGTQYF. In DNA, the CDR3 is TGTGCCAGCAGTTGGTCAGGGGAGGGTACGCAGTATTTT.

The genes are TRBV7-3 and TRBJ2-1; the match to TRBD2 covers 10 bases. The germline V gene has CDR1 SGHTA and CDR2 FQGTGA. The CDR3 extends over 15 amino acids. The ends lost 5 bases at V and 4 bases at J; junction bases unmatched: 5. This CDR3 reads CASSPLTSGYNEQFF. For the CDR3, the DNA is TGTGCCAGCAGCCCCCTGACTAGCGGGTACAATGAGCAGTTCTTC.

This clone has just one count. The chain joins TRBV28 to TRBJ1-6; the D gene is possibly TRBD1 (6 bases). Germline-derived CDR1 and CDR2 are MDHEN and SYDVKM. The V end was cut by 9 bases, the J end by 10 bases, with 13 bases between. The CDR3 extends over 12 amino acids. The CDR3 reads CASMGAHSPLHF. The CDR3 DNA reads TGTGCCAGTATGGGGGCCCACTCACCCCTCCACTTT.

This chain links TRBV19 with TRBJ1-6; D is ambiguous. Per germline, CDR1 LNHDA and CDR2 SQIVND (reference sequence). The CDR3 loop spans 15 amino acids. V lost 4 bases, J lost 7 bases, and 14 bases lay in between. The DNA for the CDR3 is TGTGCCAGTAGTACAACGGTCGCTACGAATTCACCCCTCCACTTT. This gives the protein CASSTTVATNSPLHF.

Only one count was recorded for this clone. The rearrangement links TRBV9 to TRBJ2-1; tentative D call: TRBD2 (5 bases). Germline V gene lookup returns CDR1 SGDLS and CDR2 YYNGEE. Trimming stripped 0 bases from V and 7 bases from J, with 11 bases between. The CDR3 length is 14 residues. In DNA form, the CDR3 reads TGTGCCAGCAGCGTAGGAGGGCCAAGGAATGAGCAGTTCTTC. This encodes CASSVGGPRNEQFF. Full variable domain (rest looked up from reference TRBV9 and TRBJ2-1): DSGVTQTPKHLITATGQRVTLRCSPRSGDLSVYWYQQSLDQGLQFLIQYYNGEERAKGNILERFSAQQFPDLHSELNLSSLELGDSALYFCASSVGGPRNEQFFGPGTRLTVL.